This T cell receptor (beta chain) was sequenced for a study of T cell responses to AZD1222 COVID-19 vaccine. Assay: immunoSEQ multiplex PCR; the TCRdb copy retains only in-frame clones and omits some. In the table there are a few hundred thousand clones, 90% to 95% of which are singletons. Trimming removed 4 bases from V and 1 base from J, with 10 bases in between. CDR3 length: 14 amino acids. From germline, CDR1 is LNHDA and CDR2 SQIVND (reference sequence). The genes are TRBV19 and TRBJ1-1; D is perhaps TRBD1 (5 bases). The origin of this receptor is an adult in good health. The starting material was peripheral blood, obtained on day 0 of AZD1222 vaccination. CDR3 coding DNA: TGTGCCAGTAGTAAGGGGACGGAGAACACTGAAGCTTTCTTT. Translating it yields CASSKGTENTEAFF.